This T cell receptor (beta chain) is from a study of OX40 agonist ivuxolimab in advanced cancers. Notes on the research overall: The costimulatory receptor OX40 (CD134) was targeted by ivuxolimab, a fully human IgG2 agonistic monoclonal antibody. Intravenous ivuxolimab was administered to patients every 2 weeks at six dose levels: 0.01, 0.1, 0.3, 1.5, 3 and 10 mg/kg. Among the approximately 50 dose-escalation patients, around 19 had hepatocellular carcinoma, 15 or so melanoma, 9 renal cell carcinoma and 9 head and neck cancer. In the dose-escalation cohort, around four fifths of patients were male, and the mean age was roughly 60 years with a range of 23 to 79. Prior anti-PD-1, anti-PD-L1 or anti-CTLA-4 therapy was permitted, and checkpoint inhibitors had been received by around 39% of dose-escalation patients. Three dose-escalation patients achieved partial responses, one with hepatocellular carcinoma and two with cutaneous melanoma. The point of sequencing TCRbeta in the periphery was to test whether ivuxolimab changed TCR sequence diversity and drove clonal T-cell expansion. The paper reports the monotherapy dose-escalation portion (N of about 50 patients) of the phase I ivuxolimab trial.

The germline V end is reduced by 3 bases and the J end by 2 bases; junction bases left unmatched: 5. In the germline V gene, CDR1 corresponds to SGHRS and CDR2 to YFSETQ. Measured from the cysteine to the phenylalanine, the CDR3 is 15 residues long. Just CDR3 DNA is preserved here, 45 bases in frame from base 1. Patients with autoimmune disease history or receiving systemic immunosuppression were excluded from the trial. Peripheral blood for TCR sequencing was drawn from every dose cohort at baseline, at cycle 4 day 1 and at cycle 7 day 1. The samples were taken from a phase I, first-in-human, multicenter, open-label dose-escalation trial of ivuxolimab. Adults with locally advanced or metastatic melanoma, renal cell, hepatocellular, or head and neck squamous cell carcinoma were enrolled in the trial. Before TCR sequencing, CD4+ T cells and CD8+ T cells were sorted from peripheral blood as separate populations.

Genomic DNA was isolated from the sorted cells so that the TCRbeta CDR3 region could be sequenced. The immunoSEQ Assay was used for sequencing of TCRbeta CDR3 regions. Held by TCRdb, this immuneACCESS table contains in-frame sequences only and omits some clones. Under half of the omission traces to an unresolved V gene where checked; the cause of the rest is unknown. This sample lists around 21,000 clones; around 79% were detected once. The biggest ten clones account for roughly a third of the sample. Concerning this clone: Its antigen specificity is not known. Base qualities were left out, and no much larger clone turns up one base away.

The full study reports these points: Clonal expansion of both CD4+ and CD8+ blood T cells was observed from baseline to week 6 at doses 0.1 to 3.0 mg/kg. Low levels of normalized T-cell clonal expansion were also seen in some nonresponding patients. The antigen specificity of the clonally expanded peripheral T cells was not determined. Partial responders in the 0.1-3.0 mg/kg groups had among the lowest normalized peripheral clonal expansion, especially among CD8+ T cells. On average, CD8+ T cells showed more expanded clones than CD4+ T cells after ivuxolimab.

The chain joins TRBV5-1 to TRBJ1-5; 7 of the junction bases match TRBD1. The receptor comes from an adult with an advanced solid tumor such as melanoma, head and neck, liver or kidney cancer. Sequenced here: CD4+ or CD8+ T cells sorted from blood, sampled in a trial of the OX40 agonist ivuxolimab. The bases are TGCGCCAGCAGCTCGACAGGGTCTCGCAATCAGCCCCAGCATTTT. Its protein is CASSSTGSRNQPQHF. Beyond the CDR3, the reference TRBV5-1 and TRBJ1-5 genes provide the residues; the full variable domain reads: KAGVTQTPRYLIKTRGQQVTLSCSPISGHRSVSWYQQTPGQGLQFLFEYFSETQRNKGNFPGRFSGRQFSNSRSEMNVSTLELGDSALYLCASSSTGSRNQPQHFGDGTRLSIL.